This T cell receptor (beta chain) was recorded in a study of T cell responses to AZD1222 COVID-19 vaccine (dated by TCRdb to about 2021). Study-level background: Because spike-specific TCR depth and breadth did not differ between the two schedules, AZD1222 recipients who got a second dose at roughly 4 weeks were pooled with those who got a second dose at roughly 12 weeks. TCR sequencing covered over 230 trial participants: approximately 200 given two doses of AZD1222 and 26 given two doses of MenACWY control vaccine. Trial participants were enrolled by age into subgroups of 18-55, 56-69 and 70-plus years, and 148, 28 and 57 TCR-sequenced participants, respectively, were included in these subgroups.

Overall study results and their limits: No day 14 peak-response samples were available, so repertoires were characterized only after the peak T cell response. In the small 56-69-year group, the increase in depth fell short of significance, most likely because of low power. Most participants were white British and females outnumbered males, and the authors suggested that clonal diversity may have been underestimated. Conclusions about previously exposed vaccinees are limited because only a handful of AZD1222 recipients were SARS-CoV-2 seropositive at baseline. Epitopes outside the regions mutated in the B.1.351 and B.1.1.7 variants were reportedly recognized by nearly half of the unique spike-specific TCRs. After two AZD1222 doses, spike-specific TCR breadth and depth were significantly higher than at day 0 and than in MenACWY recipients. Vaccine-associated CD4 TCRs spanned the whole spike protein, with dominant responses in regions 160-218 and 743-854.

The CDR3 covers 14 residues, taking in both the cysteine and the phenylalanine. Only the CDR3 DNA stays, 42 bases, in frame from base 1. V loses 6 bases, J loses 5 bases, and the germline ends lie 13 bases apart. Taken from the germline V gene (reference sequence), the CDR1 and CDR2 loops are SEHNR and FQNEAQ. Reading the label with the study, this specimen's time point is: baseline before first vaccination. The vaccinee samples were drawn from two UK trials, COV001 and COV002, one of which was a single-blind randomized controlled phase 2/3 trial testing AZD1222 (ChAdOx1 nCoV-19) in healthy adults. For TCRbeta chain sequencing, PBMC samples from trial participants were taken at day 0 and at day 28 after the second dose. The CDR3 regions of human TCRbeta chains were analyzed by immunosequencing. The authors processed their data as follows. Repertoire TCRs were checked for matches against a reference library of SARS-CoV-2-specific TCRs that had been generated using the MIRA antigen-specificity platform. Breadth was defined as the fraction of unique TCRs that were SARS-CoV-2-associated, and depth was defined as the fraction of total T cells that were SARS-CoV-2-associated. Each spike-specific TCR was assigned to its reactive spike region and to a CD4 or CD8 class using the MIRA data. Log10-transformed breadth and depth values were compared by one-way ANOVA with Sidak's multiple comparisons tests. Not all clones reach the TCRdb copy of this immuneACCESS table, which keeps in-frame sequences only. Checked studies attribute under half of the gap to unresolved V genes and leave the rest unexplained. V, J and clone size are taken as reported in that table, and D and trimming were inferred from the DNA itself. The sample records roughly 150,000 clones, almost 90% of which are singletons. About 3.5% of the sample is taken by the ten largest.

This clone was observed a handful of times. It lacks a known antigen. Per-base quality was not reported, and no clone a single base away is much larger than it. This clonotype was sampled from an adult in good health. This chain joins TRBV7-9 to TRBJ1-4; there is no confident call for the D gene. The source was peripheral blood, collected on day 0 of AZD1222 vaccination. In nucleotide form, the sequence is TGTGCCAGCAGGAGTCCGGGGTCAAATGAAAAACTGTTTTTT. It is translated as CASRSPGSNEKLFF.